This is a list of T cell receptor beta chains from one sample in a study of beta chain features in type 1 diabetes. Repertoires were generated with immunoSEQ multiplex PCR, while TCRdb's copy carries only in-frame clones and drops some. The sample gives fewer than 300,000 clones, just over 20% of which show up once; 0.028% is in the top ten. Sequencing was performed on naive CD4+ T cells from blood. The receptor source for this set is a woman aged 40 to 50 with type 1 diabetes. The CDR3 runs from the conserved cysteine through the conserved F or W. D genes are given only for firm matches. The size field is filled for only some rows; it gives once, few, many or a size class.

clone size,V gene,D gene,J gene,CDR3 protein,CDR3 DNA
.,TRBV5-8,.,TRBJ1-1,CASFPGSRADEAFF,TGTGCCAGCTTTCCCGGGAGCAGGGCGGATGAAGCTTTCTTT
.,TRBV12-5,.,TRBJ2-1,CASGLTPNEQFF,TGTGCTAGTGGTCTTACACCCAACGAGCAGTTCTTC
.,TRBV28,TRBD1,TRBJ2-5,CASSFGQVAQETQYF,TGTGCCAGCAGCTTTGGACAGGTAGCACAAGAGACCCAGTACTTC
.,TRBV9,.,TRBJ2-5,CASSVATGFAETQYF,TGTGCCAGCAGCGTAGCTACGGGTTTCGCGGAGACCCAGTACTTC
few,TRBV4-3,.,TRBJ2-1,CASSQVRGGEQFF,TGCGCCAGCAGCCAAGTGAGGGGGGGTGAGCAGTTCTTC
few,TRBV29-1,.,TRBJ2-3,CSVGPSVADTQYF,TGCAGCGTTGGACCTAGCGTTGCAGATACGCAGTATTTT
few,TRBV4-2,TRBD2,TRBJ2-1,CASSQEASGNYNEQFF,TGTGCCAGCAGCCAAGAGGCTAGCGGGAACTACAATGAGCAGTTCTTC
few,TRBV5-4,.,TRBJ2-5,CASSLDRKAQETQYF,TGTGCCAGCAGCTTGGACCGAAAAGCCCAAGAGACCCAGTACTTC
few,TRBV5-4,TRBD2,TRBJ2-1,CATRLAGGHEQFF,TGTGCCACCCGACTAGCGGGAGGGCATGAGCAGTTCTTC
.,TRBV5-4,.,TRBJ1-1,CASSLDSRIAEAFF,TGTGCCAGCAGCTTGGATTCGAGGATAGCTGAAGCTTTCTTT
.,TRBV29-1,TRBD2,TRBJ2-1,CSAGLALYNEQFF,TGCAGCGCAGGACTAGCGTTATACAATGAGCAGTTCTTC
.,TRBV7-9,.,TRBJ1-2,CASGGTSGYTF,TGTGCCAGCGGGGGGACTAGCGGCTACACCTTC
.,TRBV19,TRBD1,TRBJ2-3,CASSDRVLTDTQYF,TGTGCCAGTAGTGACAGGGTCCTCACAGATACGCAGTATTTT
.,TRBV2,TRBD1,TRBJ2-2,CASSVYRGQAGELFF,TGTGCCAGCAGTGTATACAGGGGGCAGGCCGGGGAGCTGTTTTTT
.,TRBV29-1,.,TRBJ1-2,CSAEPGSSYGYTF,TGCAGCGCAGAGCCAGGGTCTAGCTATGGCTACACCTTC
.,TRBV2,.,TRBJ2-3,CASSGPASGTDTQYF,TGTGCCAGCAGTGGTCCTGCTAGTGGGACAGATACGCAGTATTTT
few,TRBV7-2,TRBD2,TRBJ2-7,CASSFRWTSGGLYEQYF,TGTGCCAGCAGCTTCCGCTGGACTAGCGGGGGTCTCTACGAGCAGTACTTC
few,TRBV29-1,TRBD1,TRBJ2-1,CSVGGQAPYNEQFF,TGCAGCGTCGGGGGACAGGCTCCTTACAATGAGCAGTTCTTC
few,TRBV6-6,.,TRBJ2-3,CASKAAPSTDTQYF,TGTGCCAGCAAGGCGGCGCCAAGCACAGATACGCAGTATTTT
few,TRBV7-2,TRBD1,TRBJ2-2,CASSLRTGDPGELFF,TGTGCCAGCAGCTTAAGGACAGGGGATCCCGGGGAGCTGTTTTTT
.,TRBV5-1,.,TRBJ2-3,CASSLNPPTDTQYF,TGCGCCAGCAGCTTGAATCCCCCTACAGATACGCAGTATTTT
few,TRBV19,.,TRBJ2-5,CASSPRHPQETQYF,TGTGCCAGTAGTCCTCGACACCCCCAAGAGACCCAGTACTTC
.,TRBV15,TRBD1,TRBJ1-2,CATSRDLSGQGTYGYTF,TGTGCCACCAGCAGAGATCTATCGGGACAGGGGACCTATGGCTACACCTTC
few,TRBV7-9,.,TRBJ1-5,CASSLVLGPQHF,TGTGCCAGCAGCTTAGTGCTAGGGCCCCAGCATTTT
.,TRBV6-1,TRBD2,TRBJ2-7,CASNPPTSGDYEQYF,TGTGCCAGCAACCCTCCGACTAGCGGAGACTACGAGCAGTACTTC
.,TRBV2,.,TRBJ2-7,CASSGGSAPFGEQYF,TGTGCCAGCAGTGGAGGATCTGCCCCGTTCGGCGAGCAGTACTTC
.,TRBV29-1,.,TRBJ1-2,CSVGRQSGGYTF,TGCAGCGTGGGGCGACAGTCCGGGGGCTACACCTTC
few,TRBV29-1,.,TRBJ2-3,CSVEVRQPSTQYF,TGCAGCGTTGAAGTGCGGCAGCCCTCCACGCAGTATTTT
few,TRBV5-4,.,TRBJ1-1,CASSLDPPGVTEAFF,TGTGCCAGCAGCTTGGATCCCCCAGGTGTTACTGAAGCTTTCTTT
.,TRBV6-5,.,TRBJ1-1,CASSRSRDTEAFF,TGTGCCAGCAGTCGCTCAAGAGACACTGAAGCTTTCTTT
few,TRBV5-1,.,TRBJ2-7,CASSPWEATYEQYF,TGCGCCAGCAGCCCATGGGAGGCAACCTACGAGCAGTACTTC
.,TRBV6-6,.,TRBJ1-4,CATKTQVPEKLFF,TGTGCCACCAAGACACAGGTGCCTGAAAAACTGTTTTTT
.,TRBV18,TRBD1,TRBJ1-5,CASSPTGVGNQPQHF,TGTGCCAGCTCTCCAACAGGGGTTGGGAATCAGCCCCAGCATTTT
few,TRBV7-9,.,TRBJ2-7,CASSLQVTNYEQYF,TGTGCCAGCAGCTTACAAGTAACAAACTACGAGCAGTACTTC
.,TRBV15,.,TRBJ1-2,CATSRDSGHYGYTF,TGTGCCACCAGCAGAGACTCAGGGCACTATGGCTACACCTTC
.,TRBV11-2,TRBD1,TRBJ1-2,CASSFGQGYGYTF,TGTGCCAGCAGCTTCGGACAGGGCTATGGCTACACCTTC
few,TRBV4-3,.,TRBJ1-2,CASSQAGGHLPYGYTF,TGCGCCAGCAGCCAAGCCGGGGGGCACTTACCCTATGGCTACACCTTC
few,TRBV5-1,TRBD1,TRBJ2-3,CASSPGQGTDTQYF,TGCGCCAGCAGCCCTGGACAGGGCACAGATACGCAGTATTTT
few,TRBV5-1,TRBD1,TRBJ1-1,CASSLELQGDTEAFF,TGCGCCAGCAGCTTGGAGCTCCAGGGGGACACTGAAGCTTTCTTT
few,TRBV5-6,.,TRBJ2-2,CASSLPGVGTGELFF,TGTGCCAGCAGCTTGCCGGGGGTGGGCACCGGGGAGCTGTTTTTT
few,TRBV7-9,.,TRBJ1-2,CASTLRDGYTF,TGTGCCAGCACCCTGCGGGATGGCTACACCTTC
.,TRBV5-1,TRBD1,TRBJ1-2,CASSLSSQGARLGYTF,TGCGCCAGCAGCTTGTCCAGCCAGGGGGCTCGTCTTGGCTACACCTTC
few,TRBV15,TRBD2,TRBJ2-3,CATSNSGGASSTDTQYF,TGTGCCACCAGCAATAGCGGGGGCGCCTCTAGCACAGATACGCAGTATTTT
few,TRBV18,.,TRBJ2-3,CASSVPGGAQYF,TGTGCCAGCTCAGTCCCCGGGGGTGCGCAGTATTTT
.,TRBV29-1,.,TRBJ2-5,CSVLVAETQYF,TGCAGCGTGCTAGTAGCAGAGACCCAGTACTTC
few,TRBV15,TRBD1,TRBJ1-5,CATSIGTGSQPQHF,TGTGCCACCAGCATCGGGACAGGGAGCCAGCCCCAGCATTTT
.,TRBV29-1,TRBD2,TRBJ2-7,CSVLTRSGGIHEQYF,TGCAGCGTGCTCACCCGCTCGGGGGGAATCCACGAGCAGTACTTC
.,TRBV28,TRBD1,TRBJ1-2,CASSTGDYGYTF,TGTGCCAGCAGTACAGGGGACTATGGCTACACCTTC
few,TRBV28,.,TRBJ1-1,CASRTVSYTEAFF,TGTGCCAGCCGGACAGTTTCTTACACTGAAGCTTTCTTT
.,TRBV4-2,.,TRBJ1-5,CASSQDSGISNQPQHF,TGTGCCAGCAGCCAAGATTCGGGAATTAGCAATCAGCCCCAGCATTTT
.,TRBV5-6,TRBD2,TRBJ2-7,CASSFIWGRGTLGRDEQYF,TGTGCCAGCAGCTTTATCTGGGGGCGGGGGACCCTCGGGAGGGACGAGCAGTACTTC
few,TRBV29-1,.,TRBJ1-1,CSARLEVGTEAFF,TGCAGCGCTCGGTTGGAGGTTGGCACTGAAGCTTTCTTT
.,TRBV2,.,TRBJ1-2,CASTWRGAGYTF,TGTGCCAGCACGTGGCGGGGCGCCGGCTACACCTTC
few,TRBV10-3,TRBD1,TRBJ2-2,CANRQGADGELFF,TGTGCCAACAGACAGGGGGCGGACGGGGAGCTGTTTTTT
.,TRBV11-2,.,TRBJ2-7,CASSLAGVGSGEQYF,TGTGCCAGCAGCTTAGCGGGGGTGGGTAGCGGAGAGCAGTACTTC